This T cell receptor beta chain came from a study of cytomegalovirus exposure and HLA in healthy donors. Study-wide results and caveats: Further analysis, carried out later, found HLA-associated TCR beta chains more clonally expanded than equally common other chains. The only immune exposure information that was available was CMV serostatus. A prior analysis recorded that most TCR beta V segments were productive about 90% or about 30% of the time. Some TCR beta chains (roughly 160 of them) were listed as cytomegalovirus-associated.

As regards this clone: Antigen specificity is unknown.

In germline, CDR1 is SGHTA, CDR2 FQGTGA. This CDR3 contains 15 residues. With V trimmed by 7 bases and J by 6 bases, 5 bases remained unmatched. Both 60 Vbeta primers and 13 Jbeta primers went into the PCR. Measured with immunoSEQ multiplex PCR; TCRdb has only the in-frame clones, and not every one. The sample holds 130,000 or so clones, 77% seen once. This sequence was found in a male donor in good health and CMV-seropositive. Sequencing was carried out using PBMCs. V is TRBV7-3 and J is TRBJ2-2; 13 bases align to TRBD2. As DNA, the CDR3 is TGTGCCAGCACAATAACTAGCGGGAGGGCCGGGGAGCTGTTTTTT. The encoded protein is CASTITSGRAGELFF.